One sample yielded the 19 T cell receptor beta chains listed below, sequenced in a study of T cell repertoires in cytomegalovirus infection (dated by TCRdb to the late 2010s). Data came from an Illumina HiSeq 1500. TCRdb took the public reads, trimmed them with fastp at Q25, ran MiXCR for clone calling and kept in-frame beta chains. Each CDR3 protein appears once, grouped with its most common genes and DNA. Here the sample has roughly 720,000 distinct CDR3 sequences; 35% to 40% occur a single time. 2.5% to 3% of the sample is in the top ten clones. Material: PBMCs. The receptors stem from a human donor in good health (CMV status not recorded). Some clones in this sample may be carry-over from other donors' samples.

CDR3 DNA sequence: TGTGCCAGCAGTTCCCCGACAGCGCTCGCAACTAATGAAAAACTGTTTTTT. This translates into CASSSPTALATNEKLFF. This sequence joins TRBV28 and TRBJ1-4; maybe TRBD1 (5 bases). V was clipped by 4 bases and J by 0 bases, with 15 bases between them. The CDR3 sequence is 17 residues long. CDR1 is MDHEN, CDR2 SYDVKM, per germline.

This clonotype has a count of ten or more. V usage is TRBV28 and J usage is TRBJ1-2, with TRBD1 as a possible D gene (6 bases). The CDR3 is 16 amino acids. CDR1 MDHEN and CDR2 SYDVKM come from the germline V gene. V lost 4 bases, J lost 1 base, and 16 bases lay in between. The CDR3 DNA sequence: TGTGCCAGCAGTTGGGGGGGCAGGGGCCTTAACTATGGCTACACCTTC. Its translation: CASSWGGRGLNYGYTF.

This rearrangement joins TRBV11-2 to TRBJ2-1; D unresolved. This CDR3 has 15 residues. Deletions cut 5 bases from V and 9 bases from J, with 20 bases between. Germline V gene sequence: CDR1 SGHAT, CDR2 FQNNGV. CDR3 coding DNA: TGTGCCAGCAGCCCTGTGGCTCGAACTGTCGTTGAGCAGTTCTTC. Translated: CASSPVARTVVEQFF.

The chain joins TRBV12-3 or TRBV12-4 to TRBJ2-5; D gene unclear. V dropped 3 bases and J dropped 4 bases, with 12 bases sitting between them. This CDR3 has 14 amino acids. In nucleotides, the CDR3 is TGTGCCAGCAGTTTTGGGATAGCCCGAGAGACCCAGTACTTC. It translates to CASSFGIARETQYF.

The chain uses TRBV28 and TRBJ1-1; 9 bases fit TRBD1. The germline gives CDR1 MDHEN, CDR2 SYDVKM. This CDR3 comprises 14 residues. J lost 11 bases, V lost 3 bases, and 10 bases had no gene match. CDR3: CASSFRDREGWAFF. The DNA for the CDR3 is TGTGCCAGCAGTTTCCGGGACAGGGAAGGATGGGCTTTCTTT.

This clonotype was recorded a few times. This rearrangement joins TRBV28 to TRBJ2-3; a weak D match, TRBD2 (6 bases). V was trimmed by 2 bases and J by 2 bases, leaving 35 bases between them. CDR3 length: 23 amino acids. Germline loops: CDR1 MDHEN, CDR2 SYDVKM. The chain's CDR3 is CASSLISDTVGWRDLINTDTQYF. The CDR3, as DNA: TGTGCCAGCAGTTTAATTAGCGATACGGTGGGCTGGCGGGATCTAATTAACACAGATACGCAGTATTTT.

This chain joins TRBV28 and TRBJ2-3; 9 nucleotides line up with TRBD2. Trimming cost V 1 base and J 6 bases; bases outside gene matches: 2. The CDR3 loop spans 14 amino acids. Germline assignment: CDR1 MDHEN and CDR2 SYDVKM. The CDR3 reads CASSLSAGGDTQYF. For the CDR3, the DNA is TGTGCCAGCAGTTTATCCGCGGGGGGGGATACGCAGTATTTT.

This clonotype showed up many times. V gene TRBV7-8 combines with J gene TRBJ2-6, with D unclear. V lost 7 bases and J lost 0, with 7 bases in between. The CDR3 sequence is 14 residues long. The germline gives CDR1 SGHVS, CDR2 FQNEAQ. In DNA form, the CDR3 reads TGTGCCAGCACCAATAGCTCTGGGGCCAACGTCCTGACTTTC. Amino acids: CASTNSSGANVLTF.

The chain uses TRBV28 and TRBJ1-5; D gene unclear. This CDR3 region has 12 residues. Trimming removed 1 base at V and 7 bases at J, with 5 bases between. CDR1 and CDR2 from the germline V gene are MDHEN and SYDVKM. CDR3 protein: CASSLFYQPQHF. The CDR3 DNA reads TGTGCCAGCAGTTTATTCTACCAGCCCCAGCATTTT.

V usage is TRBV28 and J usage is TRBJ2-1; 11 nucleotides line up with TRBD2. Looked up from germline, CDR1 is MDHEN and CDR2 is SYDVKM. The CDR3 loop spans 14 amino acids. The junction had 4 bases not matched to a gene; V was cut back by 6 bases and J by 6 bases. In DNA, the CDR3 is TGTGCCAGCAGGCCGGGACTAGCGGTCAATGAGCAGTTCTTC. Encoded protein: CASRPGLAVNEQFF.

This chain connects TRBV6-6 to TRBJ2-7; 8 bases map to TRBD1. V shed 6 bases, J shed 5 bases, and the junction held 9 bases outside the gene matches. Germline assignment: CDR1 MNHNY and CDR2 SVGAGI (reference sequence). There are 14 residues in the CDR3. CDR3 protein: CASSSRGPVDEQYF. The CDR3 DNA sequence: TGTGCCAGCAGCTCCAGGGGGCCCGTCGACGAGCAGTACTTC.

This clonotype occurred a few times. The chain couples TRBV19 to TRBJ2-2, with no clear D. Germline V lookup: CDR1 LNHDA, CDR2 SQIVND (reference sequence). The CDR3 runs to 17 residues. With 3 bases removed from V and 0 bases from J, the gap between germline ends came to 14 bases. CDR3 nucleotide sequence: TGTGCCAGTAGTATCCATAGAGCCGCTGCGAACACCGGGGAGCTGTTTTTT. Amino acid sequence: CASSIHRAAANTGELFF. The full variable domain, its missing parts supplied by reference TRBV19 and TRBJ2-2, is DGGITQSPKYLFRKEGQNVTLSCEQNLNHDAMYWYRQDPGQGLRLIYYSQIVNDFQKGDIAEGYSVSREKKESFPLTVTSAQKNPTAFYLCASSIHRAAANTGELFFGEGSRLTVL.

This chain joins TRBV6-1 and TRBJ1-5; weak D call: TRBD1 (6 bases). Trimming pared 2 bases from V and 6 bases from J, leaving 20 bases between. Germline V CDR1 and CDR2: MNHNS, SASEGT. The CDR3 consists of 17 residues. The CDR3 bases are TGTGCCAGCAGTGAAAGGGTTCAGGGGAGTGTTTCTCAGCCCCAGCATTTT. As protein: CASSERVQGSVSQPQHF.

The table lists this clonotype with a count of one. V is TRBV5-1 and J is TRBJ1-1, with 9 positions matching TRBD1. CDR1 and CDR2 (germline): SGHRS, YFSETQ. This CDR3 has 15 amino acids. Trimming cost V 0 bases and J 4 bases; bases outside gene matches: 4. The chain's CDR3 is CASSLALTGGTEAFF. As DNA, the CDR3 is TGCGCCAGCAGCTTGGCCCTGACAGGGGGCACTGAAGCTTTCTTT.

The DNA of the CDR3 is TGTGCCAGCAGCGAAACGGATGACAGACCCTACGAGCAGTACTTC. As protein: CASSETDDRPYEQYF. V usage is TRBV2 and J usage is TRBJ2-7, with D possibly matching TRBD1 (5 bases). The V and J ends lost 6 bases and 2 bases respectively, with 17 bases between them. This CDR3 spans 15 amino acids. Looked up from germline, CDR1 is SNHLY and CDR2 is FYNNEI.

This clonotype was detected a few times. The rearrangement links TRBV12-3 or TRBV12-4 to TRBJ2-5, with D perhaps matching TRBD1 (5 bases). The length of the CDR3 is 13 residues. Trimming took off 5 bases at V and 1 base at J, with 8 bases between the two ends. The CDR3: CASSRQTQETQYF. The CDR3 coding sequence is TGTGCCAGCAGTCGACAGACCCAAGAGACCCAGTACTTC.

The chain employs TRBV7-6 and TRBJ2-7; 10 bases match TRBD2. This CDR3 spans 17 amino acids. Germline loops: CDR1 SGHVS, CDR2 FNYEAQ. V was pared by 2 bases and J by 5 bases, with 12 bases of the junction left unmatched. CDR3 loop: CASSLKSGLAGVNEQYF. DNA for the CDR3: TGTGCCAGCAGCTTAAAGTCTGGGCTAGCGGGAGTTAACGAGCAGTACTTC. The whole variable domain, remainder taken from reference TRBV7-6 and TRBJ2-7, is GAGVSQSPRYKVTKRGQDVALRCDPISGHVSLYWYRQALGQGPEFLTYFNYEAQQDKSGLPNDRFSAERPEGSISTLTIQRTEQRDSAMYRCASSLKSGLAGVNEQYFGPGTRLTVT.

This clonotype was observed at least ten times. The gene calls are TRBV7-2 and TRBJ2-3, with 7 positions matching TRBD2. V lost 5 bases, J lost 5 bases, and 7 bases stayed unmatched. CDR3 length equals 14 residues. Germline CDR1 reads SGHTA; CDR2 reads FQGNSA. This CDR3 is CASSGRETQDTQYF. CDR3 nucleotide sequence: TGTGCCAGCAGCGGGCGGGAGACCCAAGATACGCAGTATTTT. The variable domain in full, completed from reference TRBV7-2 and TRBJ2-3, reads GAGVSQSPSNKVTEKGKDVELRCDPISGHTALYWYRQSLGQGLEFLIYFQGNSAPDKSGLPSDRFSAERTGGSVSTLTIQRTQQEDSAVYLCASSGRETQDTQYFGPGTRLTVL.

This clonotype was seen a handful of times. The chain joins TRBV7-8 to TRBJ2-7, with TRBD1 identical over 7 bases. Germline CDR1 is SGHVS and CDR2 is FQNEAQ. This CDR3 has 16 residues. After removal of 5 bases from V and 2 bases from J, the junction contained 12 bases not matched to a gene. CDR3 protein: CASSVRPGQNTYEQYF. The CDR3 coding sequence is TGTGCCAGCAGCGTAAGGCCGGGACAGAATACCTACGAGCAGTACTTC.